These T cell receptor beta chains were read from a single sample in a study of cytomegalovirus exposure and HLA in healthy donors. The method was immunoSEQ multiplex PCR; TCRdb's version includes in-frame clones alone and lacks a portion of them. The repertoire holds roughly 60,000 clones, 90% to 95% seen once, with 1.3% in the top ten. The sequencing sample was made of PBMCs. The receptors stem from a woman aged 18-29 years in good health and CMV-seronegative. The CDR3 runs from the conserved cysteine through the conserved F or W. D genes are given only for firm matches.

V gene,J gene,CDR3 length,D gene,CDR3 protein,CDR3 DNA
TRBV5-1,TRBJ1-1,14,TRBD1,CASSRTGPDTEAFF,TGCGCCAGCAGTAGGACAGGGCCCGACACTGAAGCTTTCTTT
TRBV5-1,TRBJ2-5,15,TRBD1,CASSLGGQVIETQYF,TGCGCCAGCAGCTTGGGTGGACAGGTCATTGAGACCCAGTACTTC
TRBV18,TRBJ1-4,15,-,CASSPLEGANEKLFF,TGTGCCAGCTCACCACTTGAGGGAGCTAATGAAAAACTGTTTTTT
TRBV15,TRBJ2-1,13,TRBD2,CATSGPGGGKQFF,TGTGCCACCAGCGGCCCCGGGGGGGGTAAGCAGTTCTTC
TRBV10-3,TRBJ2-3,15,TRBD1,CAISEEGASTDTQYF,TGTGCCATCAGTGAAGAGGGGGCCAGTACAGATACGCAGTATTTT
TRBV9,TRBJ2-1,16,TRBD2,CASSLRPLSGLGEQFF,TGTGCCAGCAGCCTCCGGCCCCTCTCGGGACTAGGGGAGCAGTTCTTC
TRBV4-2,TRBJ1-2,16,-,CASSGSAEPTHYGYTF,TGTGCCAGCAGCGGGTCGGCGGAACCAACTCACTACGGCTACACCTTC
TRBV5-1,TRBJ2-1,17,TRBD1,CASSLDPPGQGHNEQFF,TGCGCCAGCAGCTTGGATCCCCCGGGACAGGGCCACAATGAGCAGTTCTTC
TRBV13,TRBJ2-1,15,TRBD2,CASSSYGLAYNEQFF,TGTGCCAGCAGCTCCTACGGACTAGCCTACAATGAGCAGTTCTTC
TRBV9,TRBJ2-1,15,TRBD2,CASSPRDYEATEQFF,TGTGCCAGCAGCCCGAGGGACTATGAAGCTACTGAGCAGTTCTTC
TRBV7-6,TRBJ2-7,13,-,CASSLALRGEQYF,TGTGCCAGCAGCTTAGCCCTCAGGGGCGAGCAGTACTTC
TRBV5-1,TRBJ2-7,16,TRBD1,CASSLDTGVDLGEQYF,TGCGCCAGCAGCTTGGACACAGGGGTTGACTTAGGTGAGCAGTACTTC
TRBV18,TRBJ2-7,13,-,CASSRTGTYEQYF,TGTGCCAGCTCCCGGACGGGGACCTACGAGCAGTACTTC